Listed here are 28 T cell receptor beta chains from one sample, sequenced in a study of CD8 T cells in ankylosing spondylitis (dated by TCRdb to 2015 to 2018). These receptors are not linked to any known antigen. What the work shows at the level of the full study, not this receptor alone: Blood from ankylosing spondylitis patients appeared to be characterized by a TCR beta motif composed of under 10 highly homologous amino acid variants.

Preparation of the library involved 5' RACE. The data were produced on an Illumina HiSeq 2500. TCRdb reprocessed the public reads (quality trimming at Q25 with fastp, clone calling with MiXCR) and kept in-frame beta chains. Under each unique CDR3 protein, matching rows form one entry showing the most common genes and DNA. For this sample the table gives about 220,000 distinct CDR3 sequences, of which around 6.6% were detected only once. The ten largest clonotypes hold 12% to 15% of the sample. The sequencing sample was made of blood, either unsorted or a sorted T cell fraction (not recorded which). The receptor set was obtained from a male donor with ankylosing spondylitis.

This clonotype was picked up many times. The chain links TRBV27 to TRBJ1-1; 8 nucleotides agree with TRBD1. The CDR3 loop spans 12 amino acids. V gave up 8 bases and J gave up 7 bases; unmatched junction bases: 6. In germline, CDR1 is MNHEY, CDR2 SMNVEV (reference sequence). The CDR3 reads CASGQGADEAFF. The CDR3 DNA sequence: TGTGCCAGCGGGCAGGGGGCGGATGAAGCTTTCTTT.

This clonotype appeared many times. J is TRBJ2-1 and V is TRBV27, with 7 bases fitting TRBD1. CDR1 is MNHEY, CDR2 SMNVEV, per germline (reference sequence). Losses at the gene ends were 2 bases for V and 8 bases for J; bases not matched to a gene: 3. The length of the CDR3 is 13 residues. In DNA, the CDR3 is TGTGCCAGCAGTTTAGGGACAGTCCATGAGCAGTTCTTC. As protein: CASSLGTVHEQFF.

This clonotype was counted ten times or more. The chain combines TRBV28 with TRBJ1-2; perhaps TRBD1 as D (5 bases). Germline assignment: CDR1 MDHEN and CDR2 SYDVKM. The V end was cut by 0 bases, the J end by 8 bases, with 19 bases between. CDR3 length: 16 amino acids. CDR3 in amino acids: CASSLWGSRVNEGYTF. The CDR3 DNA reads TGTGCCAGCAGTTTATGGGGAAGCAGGGTGAATGAAGGCTACACCTTC.

This clonotype was counted ten times or more. The chain carries TRBV4-3 and TRBJ1-5; D gene ambiguous. The CDR3 consists of 13 residues. Germline V gives CDR1 LGHNA, CDR2 YSLEER. The V gene lost 1 base and the J gene lost 1 base, with 2 bases spanning the gap. DNA of the CDR3: TGCGCCAGCAGCCAAGGGAGCAATCAGCCCCAGCATTTT. It yields the protein CASSQGSNQPQHF.

This chain joins TRBV6-1 and TRBJ2-7, with TRBD2 identical over 8 bases. V lost 8 bases to trimming and J lost 3 bases; unmatched junction nucleotides: 6. The CDR3 is 13 amino acids. CDR1 MNHNS and CDR2 SASEGT come from the germline V gene. The CDR3 coding sequence is TGTGCCAGCGGGGAGCTAGCGGGCTACGAGCAGTACTTC. Its translation: CASGELAGYEQYF.

The chain couples TRBV29-1 to TRBJ2-1; TRBD2 agrees at 7 bases. Germline V gene lookup returns CDR1 SQVTM and CDR2 ANQGSEA. The CDR3 spans 16 residues. The J segment lost 0 bases and the V segment lost 5 bases, leaving 10 bases of the junction unmatched. In DNA, the CDR3 is TGCAGCGTTCGGGGGTGGGAGGGGAGCTCCTACAATGAGCAGTTCTTC. It codes for CSVRGWEGSSYNEQFF.

Ten or more counts support this clonotype. V gene TRBV29-1 combines with J gene TRBJ2-5; 8 bases map to TRBD2. Germline V gene data show CDR1 as SQVTM and CDR2 as ANQGSEA. The V gene end was trimmed by 7 bases and the J gene end by 2 bases; junction bases not matched to a gene: 15. CDR3 length: 16 amino acids. The CDR3 nucleotides read TGCAGCGCCCACCCACGGGGGGGAGGGCTTCAAGAGACCCAGTACTTC. Protein product: CSAHPRGGGLQETQYF. Together with reference TRBV29-1 and TRBJ2-5, the CDR3 gives the full variable domain: SAVISQKPSRDICQRGTSLTIQCQVDSQVTMMFWYRQQPGQSLTLIATANQGSEATYESGFVIDKFPISRPNLTFSTLTVSNMSPEDSSIYLCSAHPRGGGLQETQYFGPGTRLLVL.

The gene calls are TRBV27 and TRBJ2-2, with 11 bases aligning to TRBD2. Germline CDR1 is MNHEY and CDR2 is SMNVEV (reference sequence). There are 14 residues in the CDR3. Losses at the gene ends were 6 bases for V and 5 bases for J; bases not matched to a gene: 2. CDR3 region: CASRGLAATGELFF. The CDR3, as DNA: TGTGCCAGCAGGGGACTAGCGGCGACCGGGGAGCTGTTTTTT.

In this sample, this clonotype turned up many times. The J gene is TRBJ1-2, the V gene TRBV4-3; possibly TRBD1 for D (5 bases). The ends were cut back, 5 bases at V and 5 bases at J, with 18 bases in the middle. Germline CDR1 reads LGHNA; CDR2 reads YSLEER. The CDR3 is 15 residues long. CDR3 nucleotides: TGCGCCAGCAGCATTCTCGATCAGGGAAAATATGGCTACACCTTC. It encodes CASSILDQGKYGYTF.

Many counts were recorded for this clonotype. The chain uses TRBV29-1 and TRBJ2-7, with D possibly being TRBD2 (5 bases). V was pared by 4 bases and J by 4 bases, with 11 bases between. The CDR3 spans 12 residues. Germline V gene sequence: CDR1 SQVTM, CDR2 ANQGSEA. CDR3 amino acids: CSVVAGNYEQYF. CDR3 DNA: TGCAGCGTTGTGGCCGGGAATTACGAGCAGTACTTC.

This clonotype has ten or more counts. The chain is built from TRBV2 and TRBJ2-5, with D perhaps given as TRBD1 or TRBD2 (5 bases each). V was cut by 1 base and J by 4 bases, with 10 bases left in between. Looked up from germline, CDR1 is SNHLY and CDR2 is FYNNEI. The CDR3 contains 14 residues. The CDR3, as DNA: TGTGCCAGCAGTGAAGGAGGGGAGCGAGAGACCCAGTACTTC. Its translation: CASSEGGERETQYF. The whole variable domain, remainder taken from reference TRBV2 and TRBJ2-5, is EPEVTQTPSHQVTQMGQEVILRCVPISNHLYFYWYRQILGQKVEFLVSFYNNEISEKSEIFDDQFSVERPDGSNFTLKIRSTKLEDSAMYFCASSEGGERETQYFGPGTRLLVL.

In its sample, this clonotype was seen many times. The chain joins TRBV9 to TRBJ1-6; no firm D call. Germline assignment: CDR1 SGDLS and CDR2 YYNGEE. This CDR3 contains 14 residues. Deletions cut 0 bases from V and 9 bases from J, with 10 bases between. CDR3 amino acids: CASSVDGSVSPLHF. The CDR3 DNA reads TGTGCCAGCAGCGTAGATGGATCGGTTTCACCCCTCCACTTT.

This clonotype was picked up many times. The rearrangement links TRBV10-3 to TRBJ2-5; D gene ambiguous. The CDR3 is 12 amino acids. Germline CDR1 ENHRY, CDR2 SYGVKD. Trimming pared 4 bases from V and 4 bases from J, leaving 7 bases between. CDR3 nucleotide sequence: TGTGCCATCAGTGGCGGACGAGAGACCCAGTACTTC. It is translated as CAISGGRETQYF.

The chain carries TRBV15 and TRBJ2-6; TRBD1 agrees at 9 bases. Losses at the gene ends were 3 bases for V and 2 bases for J; bases not matched to a gene: 2. CDR3 size: 16 residues. Germline CDR1 and CDR2: LNHNV and YYDKDF (reference sequence). CDR3 sequence (DNA): TGTGCCACCAGCAGGGGGACAGGGACTGGGGCCAACGTCCTGACTTTC. This translates into CATSRGTGTGANVLTF.

This clonotype has ten or more counts. CDR3 sequence reads: CSASGFRDPRTGELFF. The CDR3 bases are TGCAGTGCTAGCGGTTTCCGGGACCCCAGAACTGGGGAGCTGTTTTTT. The J gene is TRBJ2-2, the V gene TRBV20-1; possibly TRBD1 or TRBD2 for D (5 bases each). The ends were cut back, 3 bases at V and 8 bases at J, with 22 bases in the middle. CDR1 and CDR2 (germline): DFQATT, SNEGSKA (reference sequence). The CDR3 runs to 16 residues.

This clonotype has a count of ten or more. This rearrangement joins TRBV6-2 or TRBV6-3 to TRBJ1-6; 8 nucleotides match TRBD1. This CDR3 is built from 20 residues. The germline gives CDR1 MNHEY, CDR2 SVGEGT. Trimming took 0 bases from V and 0 from J; bases not matched to a gene: 10. Written as DNA, the CDR3 is TGTGCCAGCAGTTACTCGAGCGGACAGGGTTATAGCTCCTATAATTCACCCCTCCACTTT. Translated, it gives CASSYSSGQGYSSYNSPLHF.

This clonotype has a count of ten or more. The junction differs from germline at one of its ends, possibly a read error. The chain carries TRBV7-9 and TRBJ2-7; 7 bases line up with TRBD2. The germline gives CDR1 SEHNR, CDR2 FQNEAQ (reference sequence). The CDR3 is made up of 15 amino acids. The CDR3 region has the DNA TGTGCCAGCAGCCTAGCGGAAGTCTTGTCCTACGAGCAGTACTTC. Translation gives CASSLAEVLSYEQYF.

This clonotype showed up many times. The V gene is TRBV28, the J gene TRBJ2-1; tentatively, D is TRBD1 or TRBD2 (5 bases each). In germline, CDR1 is MDHEN, CDR2 SYDVKM. The CDR3 extends over 15 amino acids. The V and J ends lost 3 bases and 0 bases respectively, with 9 bases between them. The CDR3 region is CASSFGTSSYNEQFF. DNA of the CDR3: TGTGCCAGCAGTTTCGGGACGAGCTCCTACAATGAGCAGTTCTTC.

This clonotype appeared many times. The chain combines TRBV27 with TRBJ2-5; 11 bases fit TRBD1. V lost 3 bases and J lost 3; bases outside the gene matches: 3. The CDR3 contains 15 residues. Germline CDR1 and CDR2: MNHEY and SMNVEV (reference sequence). CDR3 bases: TGTGCCAGCAGTTTTATGGGACAGGGGGAAGAGACCCAGTACTTC. Its protein is CASSFMGQGEETQYF.

This clonotype occurred many times. The V call is TRBV27, the J call TRBJ2-1, with D perhaps given as TRBD1 or TRBD2 (6 bases each). Germline V CDR1 and CDR2: MNHEY, SMNVEV (reference sequence). The ends were cut back, 2 bases at V and 0 bases at J, with 11 bases in the middle. This CDR3 is built from 16 residues. This CDR3 is CASSLTGASSYNEQFF. The CDR3 region has the DNA TGTGCCAGCAGTTTAACGGGGGCCAGCTCCTACAATGAGCAGTTCTTC.

This clonotype was recorded many times. V is TRBV29-1 and J is TRBJ2-7; perhaps D is TRBD1 or TRBD2 (6 bases each). Germline CDR1 reads SQVTM; CDR2 reads ANQGSEA. Between the trimmed V and J ends, which lost 3 bases and 3 bases, there was a span of 9 bases. CDR3 length: 12 residues. The CDR3 region is CSVEGGGYEQYF. In DNA form, the CDR3 reads TGCAGCGTTGAGGGGGGCGGCTACGAGCAGTACTTC.

Only a few counts were recorded for this clonotype. The chain couples TRBV6-5 to TRBJ2-1; possible D gene TRBD2, 7 bases. CDR3 length equals 14 residues. Per germline, CDR1 MNHEY and CDR2 SVGAGI. Trimming left V 2 bases short and J 8 bases short, with 13 bases between. CDR3 nucleotides: TGTGCCAGCAGTTACGCCGGGGGGCTATATGAGCAGTTCTTC. Encoded protein: CASSYAGGLYEQFF.

This clonotype was picked up many times. The chain uses TRBV5-6 and TRBJ1-5; 7 bases agree with TRBD1. The CDR3 is 15 amino acids. The V gene's germline CDR1 is SGHDT and CDR2 YYEEEE. V shed 4 bases and J 3 bases; nucleotides not matched to a gene: 7. The CDR3 sequence: CASSRSDRLNQPQHF. DNA for the CDR3: TGTGCCAGCAGCAGGTCGGACAGGCTCAATCAGCCCCAGCATTTT. The whole variable domain, remainder taken from reference TRBV5-6 and TRBJ1-5, is DAGVTQSPTHLIKTRGQQVTLRCSPKSGHDTVSWYQQALGQGPQFIFQYYEEEERQRGNFPDRFSGHQFPNYSSELNVNALLLGDSALYLCASSRSDRLNQPQHFGDGTRLSIL.

This clonotype came up many times. The V and J genes are TRBV21-1 and TRBJ2-7; the listed D gene, TRBD2, was not tested against the DNA. TRBV21-1 is designated a pseudogene. CDR3 length equals 14 residues. The CDR3 DNA is TGTGCCAGCAGCAAAACCCCGGGGGGCCACGAGCAGTACTTC. Its translation is CASSKTPGGHEQYF.

The V gene is TRBV20-1, the J gene TRBJ1-1; 7 bases agree with TRBD1. This CDR3 region has 13 residues. With 5 bases clipped from V and 3 bases from J, the junction kept 6 bases outside the gene matches. Germline V gene data show CDR1 as DFQATT and CDR2 as SNEGSKA (reference sequence). Here the CDR3 reads CSAAHRGHTEAFF. The CDR3 DNA follows: TGCAGTGCTGCTCACAGGGGACACACTGAAGCTTTCTTT.

There are many counts of this clonotype. The chain is built from TRBV24-1 and TRBJ2-7; TRBD1 matches 8 bases. Germline V lookup: CDR1 KGHDR, CDR2 SFDVKD. The trim removed 11 bases at V and 0 bases at J, leaving 5 bases unmatched. The length of the CDR3 is 13 residues. The CDR3: CAIGQGGSYEQYF. CDR3 nucleotides: TGTGCCATCGGACAGGGCGGCTCCTACGAGCAGTACTTC.

Ten or more counts support this clonotype. The chain is built from TRBV7-9 and TRBJ1-2; TRBD1 matches at 7 bases. Unmatched junction bases numbered 8, after V lost 10 bases and J lost 3 bases. Germline-derived CDR1 and CDR2 are SEHNR and FQNEAQ (reference sequence). The CDR3 runs 13 residues. The CDR3 is CATHDRADYGYTF. The CDR3 coding sequence is TGTGCCACTCACGACAGGGCCGACTATGGCTACACCTTC.

This clonotype was picked up many times. The chain employs TRBV12-3 or TRBV12-4 and TRBJ2-7; TRBD1 matches 8 bases. The CDR3 contains 16 residues. The V gene end was trimmed by 0 bases and the J gene end by 3 bases; junction bases not matched to a gene: 7. CDR3 nucleotide sequence: TGTGCCAGCAGTTTAGCCCCCGGGACAGGCTTCTACGAGCAGTACTTC. Its protein is CASSLAPGTGFYEQYF.